One sample yielded the 11 T cell receptor beta chains listed below, sequenced in a study of T-cell reconstitution after alpha-beta-depleted transplantation in children. It was with unique molecular identifiers that the TCRbeta library was prepared. TCRdb itself ran the PCR reads through MiXCR, one entry per CDR3 protein. The sample has under 35,000 distinct CDR3 sequences, roughly a sixth seen once. Sequences were derived from PBMCs, mostly from graft donor cells, sampled 60 days after TCRalphabeta/CD19-depleted stem cell transplant. The receptors here all came from a male patient aged 2-10 years who had a stem cell transplant for acute lymphoblastic leukemia, so the T cells may come from the graft donor.

This clonotype was recorded at least ten times. The V call is TRBV6-2 or TRBV6-3, the J call TRBJ1-6, with D possibly matching TRBD1 (6 bases). V shed 7 bases and J shed 14 bases, with 21 bases lying between them. This CDR3 contains 14 residues. CDR1 and CDR2 from the germline V gene are MNHEY and SVGEGT. The CDR3 loop reads CASTAGQPKWTLHF. In nucleotides, the CDR3 is TGTGCCAGCACTGCCGGACAGCCCAAGTGGACCCTCCACTTT.

The chain has TRBV28 and TRBJ2-5, with D possibly matching TRBD1 (5 bases). Germline V gene lookup returns CDR1 MDHEN and CDR2 SYDVKM. The V end lost 5 bases, the J end lost 3 bases, and 10 bases lay between the germline ends. The CDR3 is 13 amino acids. Here the CDR3 DNA reads TGTGCCAGCAGTCCAGGGAATGAAGAGACCCAGTACTTC. Protein: CASSPGNEETQYF.

This clonotype was detected ten times or more. The chain carries TRBV10-3 and TRBJ1-1; 8 bases match TRBD1. Germline CDR1 reads ENHRY; CDR2 reads SYGVKD. The junction had 8 bases not matched to a gene; V was cut back by 6 bases and J by 2 bases. The length of the CDR3 is 15 residues. CDR3 sequence: CAISPGTGSNTEAFF. As DNA, the CDR3 is TGTGCCATCAGCCCCGGGACAGGCTCCAACACTGAAGCTTTCTTT.

The chain employs TRBV6-2 or TRBV6-3 and TRBJ2-3; 9 positions agree with TRBD2. V shed 2 bases and J 3 bases; nucleotides not matched to a gene: 3. The germline V gene has CDR1 MNHEY and CDR2 SVGEGT. The CDR3 has 15 amino acids. The CDR3 spells CASSYPAGGTDTQYF. CDR3 DNA: TGTGCCAGCAGTTACCCTGCGGGAGGGACAGATACGCAGTATTTT.

Ten or more counts support this clonotype. V gene TRBV19 combines with J gene TRBJ2-2; 8 bases are shared with TRBD2. This CDR3 has 16 residues. Trimming at V came to 6 bases and at J to 6 bases, leaving 12 bases not matched to a gene. Germline CDR1 and CDR2: LNHDA and SQIVND (reference sequence). Here the CDR3 reads CASSSKSGGGAGELFF. For the CDR3, the DNA is TGTGCCAGTAGCTCAAAGAGCGGGGGAGGGGCCGGGGAGCTGTTTTTT.

The V and J genes are TRBV2 and TRBJ2-7, with D possibly TRBD1 on 5 matching bases. The CDR3 spans 14 residues. V dropped 6 bases and J dropped 3 bases, with 15 bases sitting between them. Germline CDR1 and CDR2: SNHLY and FYNNEI. The CDR3 spells CASRAFRGNYEQYF. The DNA for the CDR3 is TGTGCCAGCAGGGCTTTTAGGGGTAACTACGAGCAGTACTTC.

V is TRBV6-1 and J is TRBJ2-7; weak D call: TRBD2 (6 bases). The CDR3 has 14 residues. Germline CDR1 and CDR2: MNHNS and SASEGT. V lost 6 bases and J lost 3, with 15 bases in between. CDR3 residues: CASRGRGGNYEQYF. The CDR3 coding sequence is TGTGCCAGCAGAGGGCGGGGAGGTAACTACGAGCAGTACTTC.

This clonotype was detected only a few times. V usage is TRBV28 and J usage is TRBJ2-7; D is perhaps TRBD1 (6 bases). From germline, CDR1 is MDHEN and CDR2 SYDVKM. Trimming cost V 4 bases and J 2 bases, with 12 bases left between them. The CDR3 consists of 14 residues. Here the CDR3 DNA reads TGTGCCAGCAGTTCCCCGACAGGTACCTACGAGCAGTACTTC. Protein sequence: CASSSPTGTYEQYF. The entire variable domain, with the rest obtained from reference TRBV28 and TRBJ2-7, is as follows: DVKVTQSSRYLVKRTGEKVFLECVQDMDHENMFWYRQDPGLGLRLIYFSYDVKMKEKGDIPEGYSVSREKKERFSLILESASTNQTSMYLCASSSPTGTYEQYFGPGTRLTVT.

The chain couples TRBV28 to TRBJ1-2, with 7 bases fitting TRBD1. V trimming: 2 bases; J trimming: 10 bases; junction bases outside the gene matches: 1. This CDR3 spans 11 amino acids. Per germline, CDR1 MDHEN and CDR2 SYDVKM. The CDR3 sequence: CASSLDRVYTF. DNA of the CDR3: TGTGCCAGCAGTTTAGACAGGGTCTACACCTTC.

This clonotype has just a few counts. The chain joins TRBV4-3 to TRBJ2-3; unclear D gene. Germline CDR1 reads LGHNA; CDR2 reads YSLEER. With 2 bases removed from V and 5 bases from J, the gap between germline ends came to 17 bases. The CDR3 consists of 16 residues. The chain's CDR3 is CASSQIVSAPGDTQYF. DNA of the CDR3: TGCGCCAGCAGCCAAATTGTATCCGCCCCGGGAGATACGCAGTATTTT.

This chain connects TRBV2 to TRBJ2-2, with D unclear. Per germline, CDR1 SNHLY and CDR2 FYNNEI. V dropped 6 bases and J dropped 4 bases, with 6 bases sitting between them. This CDR3 spans 12 amino acids. CDR3 amino acids: CASSDLTGELFF. The CDR3 DNA follows: TGTGCCAGCAGCGATCTCACCGGGGAGCTGTTTTTT.